The rows below give T cell receptor beta chains drawn from one sample of a study of blood T cell repertoires in COVID-19. The table came from immunoSEQ multiplex PCR; TCRdb's copy has only in-frame clones and leaves some out. The sample has some 300,000 clones, approximately 90% seen once. Sequencing was carried out using PBMCs or T cells enriched from blood (not recorded which). These TCRs come from a woman aged 40 to 50 who had recovered from COVID-19. CDR3s include the opening cysteine and the closing phenylalanine or tryptophan.

len	v_gene	j_gene	CDR3aa
13	TRBV30	TRBJ1-2	CAWSARGGYGYTF
17	TRBV27	TRBJ2-2	CASRKRTGGVTAGELFF
14	TRBV6-1	TRBJ1-3	CASSETGSGNTIYF
11	TRBV7-9	TRBJ1-1	CASSPFTEAFF
15	TRBV11-2	TRBJ2-3	CASSPSGGVPDTQYF
13	TRBV30	TRBJ2-7	CAWSGGGDYEQYF
17	TRBV9	TRBJ2-1	CASSPRGGGVSYNEQFF
13	TRBV21-1	TRBJ1-2	CASDETPNYGYTF
15	TRBV5-1	TRBJ1-1	CASSLEGAGNTEAFF
13	TRBV6-6	TRBJ2-7	CASSGTEDYEQYF
15	TRBV3-1/TRBV3-2	TRBJ1-2	CASSQDSTGNYGYTF
14	TRBV10-1	TRBJ1-3	CASIRDRGRNTIYF
13	TRBV19	TRBJ1-4	CASGTAWREKLFF
15	TRBV9	TRBJ1-4	CASSRAIATNEKLFF
14	TRBV3-1/TRBV3-2	TRBJ2-7	CASSSRQDEHEQYF
16	TRBV21-1	TRBJ1-5	CASSKVPTGSNQPQHF
14	TRBV27	TRBJ1-1	CASSWGGRNTEAFF
11	TRBV9	TRBJ2-1	CASSADREQFF
15	TRBV19	TRBJ2-1	CASRGLAVAYNEQFF
13	TRBV2	TRBJ2-7	CASNGDSTYEQYF
13	TRBV28	TRBJ2-7	CASRSDSSYEQYF
13	TRBV2	TRBJ1-3	CASSGTDGNTIYF
15	TRBV10-3	TRBJ2-2	CAISAGTSNTGELFF
16	TRBV30	TRBJ1-1	CAWSVPPLLGTGEAFF
14	TRBV19	TRBJ1-2	CASSISRDTYGYTF
14	TRBV6-6	TRBJ2-5	CASSYSGVQETQYF